The clone carrying this T cell receptor (beta chain) was counted a single time. This record belongs to a study of T cell changes during pregnancy in multiple sclerosis. This table comes from immunoSEQ multiplex PCR, and its TCRdb copy is limited to in-frame clones, with some not included. The sample has 65,000 to 75,000 clones; 90% to 95% are singletons. CDR1 is WNHNN and CDR2 is SYGVQD in the germline V gene (reference sequence). The CDR3 length is 13 residues. Trimming left V 10 bases short and J 3 bases short, with 15 bases between. The sequenced sample was peripheral blood, obtained in the second trimester of pregnancy. The clonotype comes from a female donor with multiple sclerosis, enrolled in a pregnancy study. V gene TRBV10-1 combines with J gene TRBJ1-2; D is possibly TRBD1 (6 bases). Written as DNA, the CDR3 is TGCGCCACCCTCACAGGGTATCACTATGGCTACACCTTC. It codes for CATLTGYHYGYTF.